This is a list of T cell receptor beta chains from one sample in a study of shared clonotypes between healthy human individuals. Sequencing was performed with immunoSEQ multiplex PCR; in TCRdb, only in-frame clones are kept and a portion is missing. The sample has about 820,000 clones; 90% to 95% are singletons. Sequencing used naive CD8+ T cells sorted from blood. The receptors were gathered from a man between 25 and 39 years old in good health. The CDR3 runs from the conserved cysteine through the conserved F or W. Fields, in order: clone size, V gene, D gene, J gene, CDR3 protein, CDR3 DNA. The D gene is left open where the match is weak. Size values are once, few and many counts, or a class for expanded clones, and some rows have none.

>.|TRBV28|TRBD2|TRBJ2-1
CATLSGSSYNEQFF
TGTGCCACTCTAAGCGGGAGCTCCTACAATGAGCAGTTCTTC
>once|TRBV27|.|TRBJ1-1
CASSAHRDPAFF
TGTGCCAGCAGTGCACACCGGGACCCAGCTTTCTTT
>.|TRBV7-9|.|TRBJ1-1
CASSLDGVQNTEAFF
TGTGCCAGCAGCTTAGACGGGGTTCAAAACACTGAAGCTTTCTTT
>.|TRBV25-1|TRBD2|TRBJ2-3
CASRASGSEKDTQYF
TGTGCCAGCAGAGCTAGCGGGAGTGAGAAAGATACGCAGTATTTT
>.|TRBV5-5|.|TRBJ1-2
CASSLLVVDQPFNYGYTF
TGTGCCAGCAGCTTGTTAGTAGTCGACCAACCATTTAACTATGGCTACACCTTC
>.|TRBV7-2|.|TRBJ2-7
CASSYGPYEQYF
TGTGCCAGCAGCTACGGCCCTTACGAGCAGTACTTC
>.|TRBV20-1|.|TRBJ2-5
CSAHRETQYF
TGCAGTGCTCACCGAGAGACCCAGTACTTC
>.|TRBV5-1|.|TRBJ2-7
CASSSGYEQYF
TGCGCCAGCAGCTCCGGATACGAGCAGTACTTC
>.|TRBV29-1|TRBD2|TRBJ2-7
CSVVAGGPWEQYF
TGCAGCGTTGTTGCGGGAGGACCTTGGGAGCAGTACTTC
>.|TRBV29-1|TRBD1|TRBJ2-3
CSVEVSTGGYTDTQYF
TGCAGCGTTGAAGTTTCAACAGGGGGGTACACAGATACGCAGTATTTT
>.|TRBV19|TRBD2|TRBJ2-1
CASSIVLAGVYEQFF
TGTGCCAGTAGTATAGTCCTAGCGGGAGTTTATGAGCAGTTCTTC
>.|TRBV4-1|TRBD2|TRBJ2-7
CASSQETSAYSYEQYF
TGCGCCAGCAGCCAAGAAACTAGCGCCTACTCCTACGAGCAGTACTTC
>.|TRBV4-1|TRBD2|TRBJ2-7
CASSQGLAASYEQYF
TGCGCCAGCAGCCAAGGACTAGCGGCGAGCTACGAGCAGTACTTC
>.|TRBV29-1|TRBD1|TRBJ2-5
CSVDDRGQETQYF
TGCAGCGTGGACGACAGGGGTCAAGAGACCCAGTACTTC
>.|TRBV28|.|TRBJ2-7
CASSSDSSTPEQYF
TGTGCCAGCAGCTCCGACAGTTCAACCCCCGAGCAGTACTTC
>.|TRBV27|TRBD2|TRBJ2-1
CASSSVAGVGNEQFF
TGTGCCAGCAGTTCAGTAGCGGGAGTGGGGAATGAGCAGTTCTTC
>.|TRBV15|TRBD2|TRBJ2-1
CATSRVGTSGSVYNEQFF
TGTGCCACCAGCAGAGTAGGGACTAGCGGGAGTGTATACAATGAGCAGTTCTTC
>.|TRBV7-9|.|TRBJ2-1
CASSARDSTYNEQFF
TGTGCCAGCAGCGCCCGGGACTCCACCTACAATGAGCAGTTCTTC
>.|TRBV7-9|TRBD2|TRBJ2-2
CASSLSGSGVGELFF
TGTGCCAGCAGCTTGAGCGGGAGTGGTGTCGGGGAGCTGTTTTTT
>.|TRBV11-2|.|TRBJ2-1
CASSPLRSSYNEQFF
TGTGCCAGCAGCCCACTGAGGAGCTCCTACAATGAGCAGTTCTTC
>once|TRBV11-2|.|TRBJ1-4
CASSLDLPATNEKLFF
TGTGCCAGCAGCTTAGATCTGCCAGCTACTAATGAAAAACTGTTTTTT
>.|TRBV7-9|TRBD2|TRBJ2-2
CASSSTGGRATNTGELFF
TGTGCCAGCAGCTCGACAGGCGGGAGGGCTACGAACACCGGGGAGCTGTTTTTT
>.|TRBV6-1|.|TRBJ2-2
CAVASSPITGELFF
TGTGCCGTAGCGAGCAGTCCAATCACCGGGGAGCTGTTTTTT
>.|TRBV4-2|.|TRBJ2-1
CASSPPSLTYNEQFF
TGTGCCAGCAGCCCACCTAGTTTAACCTACAATGAGCAGTTCTTC
>.|TRBV13|TRBD2|TRBJ2-3
CASSLRTRESNTQYF
TGTGCCAGCAGCCTCCGGACTAGGGAGAGCAATACGCAGTATTTT
>.|TRBV11-2|.|TRBJ1-1
CASSLGWGRMNTEAFF
TGTGCCAGCAGCTTAGGCTGGGGACGAATGAACACTGAAGCTTTCTTT
>.|TRBV9|.|TRBJ2-6
CASSASHEGGANVLTF
TGTGCCAGCAGCGCATCCCACGAGGGTGGGGCCAACGTCCTGACTTTC
>.|TRBV29-1|TRBD2|TRBJ2-1
CSVEGLAGAIYNEQFF
TGCAGCGTTGAGGGACTAGCGGGAGCGATCTACAATGAGCAGTTCTTC
>.|TRBV4-1|.|TRBJ1-2
CASSQDLAGNYGYTF
TGCGCCAGCAGCCAAGATTTGGCAGGGAACTATGGCTACACCTTC
>once|TRBV30|.|TRBJ2-1
CAWSGDLPDYNEQFF
TGTGCCTGGAGTGGGGACCTGCCCGACTACAATGAGCAGTTCTTC
>.|TRBV21-1|.|TRBJ1-2
CASSKTQRNYGYTF
TGTGCCAGCAGCAAGACCCAACGGAACTATGGCTACACCTTC
>.|TRBV5-6|.|TRBJ2-5
CASSSERQRQETQYF
TGTGCCAGCAGCTCTGAGCGGCAAAGGCAAGAGACCCAGTACTTC
>.|TRBV27|TRBD2|TRBJ2-1
CASSPRRTSGPSYNEQFF
TGTGCCAGCAGTCCACGAAGGACTAGCGGGCCATCCTACAATGAGCAGTTCTTC
>.|TRBV7-2|TRBD2|TRBJ2-7
CASSSGSGGVLGQYF
TGTGCCAGCAGCTCAGGGTCGGGGGGAGTCTTAGGGCAGTACTTC
>.|TRBV7-9|.|TRBJ2-1
CASSFGDNEQFF
TGTGCCAGCAGCTTCGGTGACAATGAGCAGTTCTTC
>.|TRBV10-2|.|TRBJ2-7
CASSEGGPWVGENYEQYF
TGCGCCAGCAGTGAGGGGGGGCCTTGGGTAGGGGAGAACTACGAGCAGTACTTC
>once|TRBV28|.|TRBJ2-5
CASSLYQGETQYF
TGTGCCAGCAGTTTATACCAGGGAGAGACCCAGTACTTC